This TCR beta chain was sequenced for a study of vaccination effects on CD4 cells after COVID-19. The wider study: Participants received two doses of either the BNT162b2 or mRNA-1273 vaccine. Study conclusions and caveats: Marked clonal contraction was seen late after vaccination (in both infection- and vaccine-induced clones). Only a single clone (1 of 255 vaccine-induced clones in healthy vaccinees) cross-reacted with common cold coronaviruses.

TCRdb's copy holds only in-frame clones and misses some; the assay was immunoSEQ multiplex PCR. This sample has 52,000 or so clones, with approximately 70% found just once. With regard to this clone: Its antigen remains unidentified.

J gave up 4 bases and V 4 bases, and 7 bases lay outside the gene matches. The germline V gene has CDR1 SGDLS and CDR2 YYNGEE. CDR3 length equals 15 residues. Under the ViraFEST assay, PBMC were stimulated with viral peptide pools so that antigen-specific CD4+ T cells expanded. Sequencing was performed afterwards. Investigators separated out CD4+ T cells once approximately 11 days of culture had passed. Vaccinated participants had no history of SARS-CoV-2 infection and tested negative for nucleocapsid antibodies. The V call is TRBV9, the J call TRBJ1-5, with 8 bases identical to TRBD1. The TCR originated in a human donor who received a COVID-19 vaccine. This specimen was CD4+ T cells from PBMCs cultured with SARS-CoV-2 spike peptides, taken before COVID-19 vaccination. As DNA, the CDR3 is TGTGCCAGCAGCTCCCGGACAGGGTGGAATCAGCCCCAGCATTTT. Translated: CASSSRTGWNQPQHF.